The T cell receptor beta chain under discussion was sequenced for a study of cytomegalovirus exposure and HLA in healthy donors. It was with 60 Vbeta and 13 Jbeta primers that the PCR ran. The protocol was immunoSEQ multiplex PCR, while the TCRdb copy is restricted to in-frame clones and leaves out a portion. This sample's table reports fewer than 50,000 clones. Concerning this clone itself: Its antigen is as yet unknown.

Regarding the study as a whole: In a later analysis, an Asian-associated ancestry cluster reportedly showed fewer N-insertions than the approximately 620-donor mean. Cytomegalovirus association was assigned to more than 150 TCR beta chains. There were some public TCRs occurring in many donors, but most TCR sequences were rare. On later analysis, the bulk of CMV-associated TCR beta chains appeared to be HLA-restricted.

This sequence was found in a male donor in good health and CMV-seronegative. The sequencing input was PBMCs.

CDR3 loop: CASSSSRWDTGELFF. The DNA of the CDR3 is TGTGCCAGCAGCTCGTCCAGGTGGGACACCGGGGAGCTGTTTTTT. The gene calls are TRBV7-8 and TRBJ2-2; D is unresolved. The germline V gene encodes CDR1 SGHVS and CDR2 FQNEAQ. The V and J ends lost 4 bases and 3 bases respectively, with 12 bases between them. The CDR3 is made up of 15 amino acids.